Listed here are 21 T cell receptor beta chains from one sample, sequenced in a study of shared clonotypes between healthy human individuals. Using immunoSEQ multiplex PCR, the repertoire was profiled, and TCRdb retains in-frame clones only, with some absent. The repertoire holds some 1 million clones, approximately 70% seen once, with nearly 1.5% in the top ten. Sequencing was carried out using memory CD4+ T cells sorted from blood. Subset specified: CD45RA-negative fraction. These receptors all come from a young man in good health.

The CDR3 loop reads CASGLDLGGPRNTEAFF. The DNA for the CDR3 is TGTGCTAGTGGTTTGGACCTGGGGGGGCCGAGGAACACTGAAGCTTTCTTT. The gene calls are TRBV12-5 and TRBJ1-1; perhaps TRBD1 as D (6 bases). Germline V lookup: CDR1 LGHNT, CDR2 FRNRAP. V shed 1 base and J shed 1 base, with 16 bases lying between them. There are 17 residues in the CDR3.

This clone appeared a single time. V and J are TRBV11-3 and TRBJ2-5, with TRBD2 identical over 7 bases. The CDR3 sequence is 15 residues long. J gave up 4 bases and V 2 bases, and 7 bases lay outside the gene matches. From germline, CDR1 is SGHNT and CDR2 YENEEA. CDR3 loop: CASSLTGTGGETQYF. The CDR3, as DNA: TGTGCCAGCAGCTTAACTGGAACGGGAGGAGAGACCCAGTACTTC.

V gene TRBV2 combines with J gene TRBJ2-2; D is unresolved. With 2 bases removed from V and 4 bases from J, the gap between germline ends came to 8 bases. Germline CDR1 and CDR2: SNHLY and FYNNEI. The length of the CDR3 is 14 residues. The CDR3 loop reads CASSEMSSTGELFF. CDR3 DNA sequence: TGTGCCAGCAGTGAAATGTCCAGCACCGGGGAGCTGTTTTTT.

The gene calls are TRBV5-6 and TRBJ2-3, with TRBD2 identical over 13 bases. The V gene's germline CDR1 is SGHDT and CDR2 YYEEEE. The V and J ends lost 6 bases and 2 bases, in that order; junction bases with no gene match: 9. CDR3 length equals 17 residues. CDR3 sequence (DNA): TGTGCCAGCACTCTCAGGGGGACTAGCGGGAACACAGATACGCAGTATTTT. Encoded protein: CASTLRGTSGNTDTQYF.

This CDR3 is CASSPPGGGSGNTIYF. The CDR3 DNA sequence: TGTGCCAGCAGTCCACCGGGGGGGGGCTCTGGAAACACCATATATTTT. This sequence joins TRBV28 and TRBJ1-3; perhaps TRBD1 as D (5 bases). This CDR3 is 16 amino acids long. Trimming shortened V by 5 bases and J by 0 bases, and 14 bases separated the two germline ends. Germline CDR1 is MDHEN and CDR2 is SYDVKM. The variable domain in full, completed from reference TRBV28 and TRBJ1-3, reads DVKVTQSSRYLVKRTGEKVFLECVQDMDHENMFWYRQDPGLGLRLIYFSYDVKMKEKGDIPEGYSVSREKKERFSLILESASTNQTSMYLCASSPPGGGSGNTIYFGEGSWLTVV.

The chain is built from TRBV30 and TRBJ1-2, with TRBD1 matching 7 bases. This CDR3 region has 13 residues. Germline V gives CDR1 GTSNPN, CDR2 SVGIG (reference sequence). The junction had 6 bases not matched to a gene; V was cut back by 0 bases and J by 8 bases. The DNA for the CDR3 is TGTGCCTGGAGTGTAAGGACAGGTGAAGGCTACACCTTC. Translation gives CAWSVRTGEGYTF.

J is TRBJ1-1 and V is TRBV28, with TRBD1 matching over 12 bases. The CDR3 is made up of 15 amino acids. CDR1 MDHEN and CDR2 SYDVKM come from the germline V gene. The trim removed 0 bases at V and 7 bases at J, leaving 3 bases unmatched. CDR3: CASSLWGQGAVEAFF. CDR3 nucleotide sequence: TGTGCCAGCAGTTTATGGGGACAGGGGGCCGTTGAAGCTTTCTTT.

V and J are TRBV19 and TRBJ2-6; D uncertain. CDR3 length equals 13 residues. Germline V gives CDR1 LNHDA, CDR2 SQIVND (reference sequence). With 7 bases removed from V and 1 base from J, the gap between germline ends came to 5 bases. The CDR3 is CASTGSGANVLTF. The CDR3 region has the DNA TGTGCCAGTACCGGGTCTGGGGCCAACGTCCTGACTTTC.

Of note for this clone: At one end the junction does not follow the germline gene, possibly because of a read error. This sequence joins TRBV7-7 and TRBJ1-1; TRBD1 might be the D (5 bases). The length of the CDR3 is 15 residues. In germline, CDR1 is SSHAT, CDR2 FNYEAQ (reference sequence). CDR3 nucleotides: TGTGCTAGCAGCTTATTACCGGGGGTCAACACTGAAGCTTTCTTT. It yields the protein CASSLLPGVNTEAFF.

The CDR3 sequence is CASSLRDRVSGELFF. The CDR3 DNA sequence: TGTGCCAGCAGCTTAAGAGACAGGGTCTCCGGGGAGCTGTTTTTT. The genes are TRBV11-2 and TRBJ2-2, with TRBD1 matching over 7 bases. Looked up from germline, CDR1 is SGHAT and CDR2 is FQNNGV. CDR3 length: 15 residues. V shed 2 bases and J 6 bases; nucleotides not matched to a gene: 6.

V is TRBV4-1 and J is TRBJ2-7; 7 bases map to TRBD1. Germline values: CDR1 MGHRA, CDR2 YSYEKL. This CDR3 is 14 amino acids long. The J segment lost 3 bases and the V segment lost 2 bases, leaving 4 bases of the junction unmatched. The CDR3, as DNA: TGCGCCAGCAGCCAAAGCCAGGGGGTCTACGAGCAGTACTTC. This encodes CASSQSQGVYEQYF.

The chain combines TRBV4-2 with TRBJ2-5, with D perhaps assigned TRBD1 or TRBD2 (5 bases each). Trimming took 1 base from V and 3 from J, leaving 12 bases between them. The germline gives CDR1 LGHNA, CDR2 YNFKEQ. The CDR3 has 15 amino acids. Here the CDR3 DNA reads TGTGCCAGCAGCCAAGCAGTACTAGGGGAAGAGACCCAGTACTTC. This codes for CASSQAVLGEETQYF.

The chain combines TRBV9 with TRBJ2-5, with D perhaps TRBD1 or TRBD2 (5 bases each). CDR3 length: 16 residues. V was cut by 4 bases and J by 5 bases, with 21 bases left in between. Per the germline V gene, CDR1 is SGDLS and CDR2 is YYNGEE. As DNA, the CDR3 is TGTGCCAGCAGCCCACGGGACCCCGGCGTGGGGGAGACCCAGTACTTC. It yields the protein CASSPRDPGVGETQYF.

The chain uses TRBV27 and TRBJ2-3; 9 bases are a match to TRBD2. With V trimmed by 3 bases and J by 2 bases, 12 bases remained unmatched. Germline V gene data show CDR1 as MNHEY and CDR2 as SMNVEV (reference sequence). CDR3 length: 18 residues. This CDR3 reads CASSFFSGSGKYTDTQYF. The CDR3 nucleotides read TGTGCCAGCAGTTTTTTTAGCGGGAGCGGTAAATACACAGATACGCAGTATTTT.

The chain couples TRBV7-9 to TRBJ1-2; TRBD1 aligns across 8 bases. The CDR3 loop spans 14 amino acids. CDR1 is SEHNR, CDR2 FQNEAQ, per germline (reference sequence). V lost 5 bases to trimming and J lost 6 bases; unmatched junction nucleotides: 8. This CDR3 reads CASSGQGETNGYTF. The CDR3 DNA reads TGTGCCAGCAGCGGACAGGGTGAAACTAATGGCTACACCTTC.

The sample holds one count of this clone. V and J are TRBV25-1 and TRBJ2-3, with D perhaps TRBD2 (7 bases). The CDR3 contains 17 residues. In germline, CDR1 is MGHDK, CDR2 SYGVNS. V was pared by 4 bases and J by 1 base, with 18 bases between. The CDR3 nucleotides read TGTGCCAGCAGTGGGCCAACAGGGAGGGCACGCACAGATACGCAGTATTTT. Protein product: CASSGPTGRARTDTQYF.

The rearrangement links TRBV27 to TRBJ2-3; D remains ambiguous. The CDR3 runs to 13 residues. Trimming stripped 3 bases from V and 6 bases from J, with 10 bases between. Germline CDR1 and CDR2: MNHEY and SMNVEV (reference sequence). CDR3 sequence: CASSFLPLDTQYF. The CDR3, as DNA: TGTGCCAGCAGTTTCCTCCCTCTGGATACGCAGTATTTT.

A word on this clone: The junction does not match germline at one end; this may be a read error. The chain carries TRBV7-7 and TRBJ1-6; D gene unclear. Germline loops: CDR1 SSHAT, CDR2 FNYEAQ (reference sequence). There are 17 residues in the CDR3. The CDR3 region is CASSLRASRRPTSPLHF. The CDR3 DNA follows: TGTGCTAGCAGCTTACGCGCGTCCCGTCGACCTACTTCACCCCTCCACTTT.

This chain connects TRBV5-4 to TRBJ2-1, with 10 bases identical to TRBD2. Trimming removed 1 base from V and 2 bases from J; junction bases left unmatched: 3. The CDR3 length is 16 residues. Germline CDR1 is SGHNT and CDR2 is YYREEE (reference sequence). CDR3 sequence (DNA): TGTGCCAGCAGCTTGACAAGCGGGAGGGCCTACAATGAGCAGTTCTTC. Translated: CASSLTSGRAYNEQFF.

This chain uses TRBV7-3 with TRBJ2-1; no reliable D call. V lost 5 bases, J lost 5 bases, and 10 bases lay in between. Germline V CDR1 and CDR2: SGHTA, FQGTGA. The CDR3 contains 13 residues. CDR3 coding DNA: TGTGCCAGCAGCGCCGCGACTGACAATGAGCAGTTCTTC. It yields the protein CASSAATDNEQFF.

The CDR3 bases are TGTGCCAGCAGGACGTCACAGGCGTCCTACGAGCAGTACTTC. Protein sequence: CASRTSQASYEQYF. The J gene is TRBJ2-7, the V gene TRBV2, with a possible D match to TRBD1 (5 bases). Trimming stripped 6 bases from V and 1 base from J, with 13 bases between. The CDR3 consists of 14 residues. The germline V gene encodes CDR1 SNHLY and CDR2 FYNNEI.